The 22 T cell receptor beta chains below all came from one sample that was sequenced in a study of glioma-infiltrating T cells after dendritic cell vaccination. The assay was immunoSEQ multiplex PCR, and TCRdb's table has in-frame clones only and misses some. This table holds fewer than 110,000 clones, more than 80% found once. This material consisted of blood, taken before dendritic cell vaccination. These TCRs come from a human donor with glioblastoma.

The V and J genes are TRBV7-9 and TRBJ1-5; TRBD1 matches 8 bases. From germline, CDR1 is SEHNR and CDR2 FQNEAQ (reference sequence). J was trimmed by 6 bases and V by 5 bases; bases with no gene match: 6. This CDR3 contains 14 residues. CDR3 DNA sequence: TGTGCCAGCAGCCTTGGACAGGGAGGTCAGCCCCAGCATTTT. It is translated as CASSLGQGGQPQHF.

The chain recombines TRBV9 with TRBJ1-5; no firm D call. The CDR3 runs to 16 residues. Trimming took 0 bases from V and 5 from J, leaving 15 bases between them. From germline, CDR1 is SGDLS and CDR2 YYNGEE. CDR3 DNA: TGTGCCAGCAGCGTAGAAGTGGAGGGCGGGGATCAGCCCCAGCATTTT. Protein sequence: CASSVEVEGGDQPQHF. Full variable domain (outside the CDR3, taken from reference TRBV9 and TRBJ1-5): DSGVTQTPKHLITATGQRVTLRCSPRSGDLSVYWYQQSLDQGLQFLIQYYNGEERAKGNILERFSAQQFPDLHSELNLSSLELGDSALYFCASSVEVEGGDQPQHFGDGTRLSIL.

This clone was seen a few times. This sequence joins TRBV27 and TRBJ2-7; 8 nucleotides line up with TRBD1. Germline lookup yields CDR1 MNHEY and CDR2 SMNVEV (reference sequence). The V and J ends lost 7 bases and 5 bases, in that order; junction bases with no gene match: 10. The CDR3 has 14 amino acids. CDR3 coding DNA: TGTGCCAGCACCCCCGGACAGGGCGGAAACGAGCAGTACTTC. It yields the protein CASTPGQGGNEQYF.

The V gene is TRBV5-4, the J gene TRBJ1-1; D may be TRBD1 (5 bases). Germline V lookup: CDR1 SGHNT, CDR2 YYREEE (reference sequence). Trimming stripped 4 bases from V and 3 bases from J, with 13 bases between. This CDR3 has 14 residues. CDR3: CASSPKTADTEAFF. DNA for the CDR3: TGTGCCAGCAGCCCAAAGACAGCCGACACTGAAGCTTTCTTT.

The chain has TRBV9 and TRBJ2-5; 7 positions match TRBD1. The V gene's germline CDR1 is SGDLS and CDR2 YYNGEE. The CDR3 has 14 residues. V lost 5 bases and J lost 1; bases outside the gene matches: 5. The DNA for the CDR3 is TGTGCCAGCAGTTGGGGGACAGTCCAAGAGACCCAGTACTTC. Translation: CASSWGTVQETQYF. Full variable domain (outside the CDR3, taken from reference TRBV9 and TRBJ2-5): DSGVTQTPKHLITATGQRVTLRCSPRSGDLSVYWYQQSLDQGLQFLIQYYNGEERAKGNILERFSAQQFPDLHSELNLSSLELGDSALYFCASSWGTVQETQYFGPGTRLLVL.

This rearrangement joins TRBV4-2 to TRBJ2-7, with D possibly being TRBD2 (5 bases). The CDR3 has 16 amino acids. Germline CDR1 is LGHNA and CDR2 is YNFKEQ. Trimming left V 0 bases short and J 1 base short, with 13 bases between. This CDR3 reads CASSQERVGVSYEQYF. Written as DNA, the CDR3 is TGTGCCAGCAGCCAAGAAAGAGTCGGGGTTTCCTACGAGCAGTACTTC.

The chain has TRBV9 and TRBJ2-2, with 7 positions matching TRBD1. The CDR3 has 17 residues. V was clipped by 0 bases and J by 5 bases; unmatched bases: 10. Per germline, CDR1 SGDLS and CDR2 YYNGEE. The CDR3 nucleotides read TGTGCCAGCAGCGTAGTGCCCAGACAGGGACGGACCGGGGAGCTGTTTTTT. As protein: CASSVVPRQGRTGELFF.

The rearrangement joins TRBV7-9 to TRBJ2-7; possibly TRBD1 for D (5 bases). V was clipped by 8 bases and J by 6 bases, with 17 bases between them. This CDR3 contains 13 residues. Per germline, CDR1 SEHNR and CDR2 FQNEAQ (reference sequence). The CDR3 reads CASLGQGLREQYF. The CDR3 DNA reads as TGTGCCAGCCTGGGGCAGGGCTTACGCGAGCAGTACTTC.

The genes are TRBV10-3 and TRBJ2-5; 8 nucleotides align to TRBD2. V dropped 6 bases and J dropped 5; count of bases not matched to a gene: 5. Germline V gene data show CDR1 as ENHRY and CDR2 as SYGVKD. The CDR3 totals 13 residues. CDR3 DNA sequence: TGTGCCATCAGGGGGGGACTAGTCGAGACCCAGTACTTC. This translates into CAIRGGLVETQYF.

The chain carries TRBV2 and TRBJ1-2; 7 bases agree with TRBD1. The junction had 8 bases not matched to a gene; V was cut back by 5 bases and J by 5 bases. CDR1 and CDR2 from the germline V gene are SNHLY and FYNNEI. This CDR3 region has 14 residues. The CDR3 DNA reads TGTGCCAGCAGTCCAGACAGGGAGAGTTATGGCTACACCTTC. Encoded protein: CASSPDRESYGYTF.

In DNA, the CDR3 is TGTGCCAGCAGCTTAGCATCGGGGGATACGCAGTATTTT. It codes for CASSLASGDTQYF. The genes are TRBV7-8 and TRBJ2-3, with a tentative D call TRBD2 (5 bases). Germline CDR1 and CDR2: SGHVS and FQNEAQ. There are 13 residues in the CDR3. V lost 0 bases to trimming and J lost 6 bases, with 7 bases between them.

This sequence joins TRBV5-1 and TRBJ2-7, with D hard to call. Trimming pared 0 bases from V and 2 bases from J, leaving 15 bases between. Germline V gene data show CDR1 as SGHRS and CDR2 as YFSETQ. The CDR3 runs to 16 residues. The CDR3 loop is CASSLAVAETAYEQYF. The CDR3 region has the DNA TGCGCCAGCAGCTTGGCGGTAGCAGAGACGGCCTACGAGCAGTACTTC.

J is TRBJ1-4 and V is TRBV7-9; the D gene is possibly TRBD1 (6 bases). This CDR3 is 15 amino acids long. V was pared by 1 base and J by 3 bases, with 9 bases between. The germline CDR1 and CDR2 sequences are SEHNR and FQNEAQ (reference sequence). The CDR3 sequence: CASSLVGTPNEKLFF. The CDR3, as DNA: TGTGCCAGCAGCTTAGTTGGGACACCTAATGAAAAACTGTTTTTT.

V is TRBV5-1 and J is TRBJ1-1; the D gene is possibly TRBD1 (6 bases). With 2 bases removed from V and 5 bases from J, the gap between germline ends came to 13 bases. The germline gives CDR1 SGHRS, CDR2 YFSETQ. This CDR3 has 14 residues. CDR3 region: CASSLVGGATEAFF. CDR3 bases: TGCGCCAGCAGCTTAGTGGGGGGGGCAACTGAAGCTTTCTTT.

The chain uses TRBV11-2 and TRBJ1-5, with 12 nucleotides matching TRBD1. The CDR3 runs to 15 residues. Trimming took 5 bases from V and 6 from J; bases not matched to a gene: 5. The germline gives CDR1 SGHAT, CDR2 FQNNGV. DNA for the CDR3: TGTGCCAGCAGCCGGGGACAGGGGGCACGTCAGCCCCAGCATTTT. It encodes CASSRGQGARQPQHF.

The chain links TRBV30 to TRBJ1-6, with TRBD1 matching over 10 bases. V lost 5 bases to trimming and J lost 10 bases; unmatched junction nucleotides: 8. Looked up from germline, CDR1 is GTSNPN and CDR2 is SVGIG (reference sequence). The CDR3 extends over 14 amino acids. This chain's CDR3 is CAWVRDRGLSPLHF. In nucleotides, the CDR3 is TGTGCCTGGGTCCGGGACAGGGGATTATCACCCCTCCACTTT.

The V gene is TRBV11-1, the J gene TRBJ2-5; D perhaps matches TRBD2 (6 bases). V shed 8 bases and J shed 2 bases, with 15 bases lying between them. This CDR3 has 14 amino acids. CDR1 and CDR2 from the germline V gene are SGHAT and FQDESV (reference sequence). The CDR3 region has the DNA TGTGCCAGCTCGAGACGGGACTTTCAAGAGACCCAGTACTTC. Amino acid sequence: CASSRRDFQETQYF.

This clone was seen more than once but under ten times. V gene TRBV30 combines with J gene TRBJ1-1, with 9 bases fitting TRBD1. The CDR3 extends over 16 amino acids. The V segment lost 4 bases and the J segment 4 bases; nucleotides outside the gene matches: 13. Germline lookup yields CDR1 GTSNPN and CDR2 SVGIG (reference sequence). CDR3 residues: CAWNQSPGQGSTEAFF. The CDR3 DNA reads TGTGCCTGGAACCAAAGTCCGGGACAGGGAAGCACTGAAGCTTTCTTT.

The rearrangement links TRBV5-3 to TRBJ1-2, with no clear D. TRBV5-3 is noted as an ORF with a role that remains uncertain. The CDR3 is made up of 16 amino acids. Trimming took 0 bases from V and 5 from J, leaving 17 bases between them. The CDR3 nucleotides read TGTGCCAGAAGCTTGGATTCGGGTCCCAACATGTATGGCTACACCTTC. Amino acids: CARSLDSGPNMYGYTF.

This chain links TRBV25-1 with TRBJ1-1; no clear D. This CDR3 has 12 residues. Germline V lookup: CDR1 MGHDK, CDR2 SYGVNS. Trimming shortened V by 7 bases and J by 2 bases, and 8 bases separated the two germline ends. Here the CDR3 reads CASNSINTEAFF. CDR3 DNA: TGTGCCAGCAACAGTATCAACACTGAAGCTTTCTTT.

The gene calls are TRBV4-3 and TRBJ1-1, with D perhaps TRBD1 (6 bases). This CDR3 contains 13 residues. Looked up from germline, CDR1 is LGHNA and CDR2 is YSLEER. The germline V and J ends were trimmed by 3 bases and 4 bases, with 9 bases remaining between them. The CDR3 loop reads CASSQGASTEAFF. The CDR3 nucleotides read TGCGCCAGCAGCCAGGGGGCGAGCACTGAAGCTTTCTTT.

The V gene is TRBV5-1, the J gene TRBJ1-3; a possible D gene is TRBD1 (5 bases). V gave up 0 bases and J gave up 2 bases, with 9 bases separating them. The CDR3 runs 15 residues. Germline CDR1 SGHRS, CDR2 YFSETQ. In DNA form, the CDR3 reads TGCGCCAGCAGCTTGGGGGAAGGGGCTGGAAACACCATATATTTT. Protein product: CASSLGEGAGNTIYF.